These 7 T cell receptor beta chains share one sample of origin, sequenced in a study of shared clonotypes between healthy human individuals. Sequenced by immunoSEQ multiplex PCR; TCRdb stores in-frame clones only, minus some. In the table there are roughly 2.2 million clones, 90% to 95% of which are singletons. Specimen: naive CD4+ T cells from PBMCs. Described subset: CD45RA+ positively selected. The receptors shown here come from a man between 18 and 29 years old in good health. Some clones in this sample may be carry-over from other donors' samples.

The J gene is TRBJ2-3, the V gene TRBV11-3; 13 bases are a match to TRBD2. Germline trimming cut 3 bases from V and 5 bases from J; bases unmatched to any gene: 2. This CDR3 contains 15 residues. From germline, CDR1 is SGHNT and CDR2 YENEEA. CDR3 amino acids: CASSFGTSGIDTQYF. The CDR3 DNA is TGTGCCAGCAGCTTCGGGACTAGCGGGATAGATACGCAGTATTTT.

This clone has more than one count but fewer than ten. The sample carries other DNA sequences with the same CDR3. The chain has TRBV2 and TRBJ1-1; D gene ambiguous. The CDR3 is made up of 11 amino acids. Germline V gives CDR1 SNHLY, CDR2 FYNNEI. The V end was cut by 8 bases, the J end by 3 bases, with 7 bases between. CDR3 loop: CASSRDTEAFF. The CDR3 bases are TGTGCCAGCTCCCGGGACACTGAAGCTTTCTTT.

In the case of this clone: This sample also contains other DNA sequences that code for the same CDR3. The chain combines TRBV19 with TRBJ1-1; D call uncertain. CDR3 length equals 14 residues. The germline V gene has CDR1 LNHDA and CDR2 SQIVND (reference sequence). Between the trimmed V and J ends, which lost 3 bases and 0 bases, there was a span of 8 bases. The CDR3: CASSINGLNTEAFF. For the CDR3, the DNA is TGTGCCAGTAGTATTAACGGGTTGAACACTGAAGCTTTCTTT. Drawing the rest from reference TRBV19 and TRBJ1-1, the complete variable domain is DGGITQSPKYLFRKEGQNVTLSCEQNLNHDAMYWYRQDPGQGLRLIYYSQIVNDFQKGDIAEGYSVSREKKESFPLTVTSAQKNPTAFYLCASSINGLNTEAFFGQGTRLTVV.

DNA for the CDR3: TGCAGTGCTAGAGTCCCGGGAGGTCGGTTCTTC. The encoded protein is CSARVPGGRFF. V usage is TRBV20-1 and J usage is TRBJ2-1, with 7 bases that match TRBD2. The V gene end was trimmed by 1 base and the J gene end by 15 bases; junction bases not matched to a gene: 6. CDR3 size: 11 residues. Germline V CDR1 and CDR2: DFQATT, SNEGSKA (reference sequence).

CDR3 sequence: CASSLVVFGGQPQHF. The CDR3 DNA reads as TGTGCCAGCAGCTTAGTAGTCTTCGGGGGTCAGCCCCAGCATTTT. This rearrangement joins TRBV7-2 to TRBJ1-5; tentatively, D is TRBD1 (5 bases). V gave up 1 base and J gave up 6 bases, with 13 bases separating them. This CDR3 comprises 15 residues. Germline V lookup: CDR1 SGHTA, CDR2 FQGNSA.

The chain carries TRBV5-1 and TRBJ2-1; TRBD2 matches at 7 bases. The CDR3 is made up of 13 amino acids. The junction had 3 bases not matched to a gene; V was cut back by 0 bases and J by 9 bases. Germline assignment: CDR1 SGHRS and CDR2 YFSETQ. The DNA for the CDR3 is TGCGCCAGCAGCTTGGCTTGGGGGGGTGAGCAGTTCTTC. The encoded protein is CASSLAWGGEQFF.

The chain links TRBV2 to TRBJ2-7; 7 nucleotides match TRBD1. Germline values: CDR1 SNHLY, CDR2 FYNNEI. Losses at the gene ends were 6 bases for V and 0 bases for J; bases not matched to a gene: 14. The CDR3 runs 17 residues. CDR3 region: CASRGVPIRDSSYEQYF. The CDR3 DNA reads TGTGCCAGCAGAGGGGTTCCCATCCGGGACAGCTCCTACGAGCAGTACTTC.